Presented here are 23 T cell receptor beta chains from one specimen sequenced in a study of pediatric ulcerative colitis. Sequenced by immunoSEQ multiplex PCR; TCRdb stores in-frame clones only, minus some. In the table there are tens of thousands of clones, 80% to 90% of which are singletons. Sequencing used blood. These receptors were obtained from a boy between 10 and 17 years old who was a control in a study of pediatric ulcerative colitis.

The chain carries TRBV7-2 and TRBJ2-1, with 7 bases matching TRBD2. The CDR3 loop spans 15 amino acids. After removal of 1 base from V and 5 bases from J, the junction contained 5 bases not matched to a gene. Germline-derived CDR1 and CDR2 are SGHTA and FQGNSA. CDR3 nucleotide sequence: TGTGCCAGCAGCTTAGTGGCGGGGGTCAACAATGAGCAGTTCTTC. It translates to CASSLVAGVNNEQFF.

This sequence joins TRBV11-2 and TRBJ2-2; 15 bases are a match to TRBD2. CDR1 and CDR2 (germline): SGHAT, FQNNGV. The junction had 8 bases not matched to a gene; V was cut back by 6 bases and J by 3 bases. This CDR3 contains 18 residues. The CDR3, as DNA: TGTGCCAGCAGTCCCGGGACTAGCGGGGGGCGCTACACCGGGGAGCTGTTTTTT. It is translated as CASSPGTSGGRYTGELFF.

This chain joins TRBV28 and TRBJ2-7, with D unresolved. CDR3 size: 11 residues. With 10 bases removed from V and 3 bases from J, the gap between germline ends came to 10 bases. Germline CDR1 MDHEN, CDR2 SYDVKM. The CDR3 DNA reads TGTGCCACTCTCTCAGGCTACGAGCAGTACTTC. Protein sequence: CATLSGYEQYF. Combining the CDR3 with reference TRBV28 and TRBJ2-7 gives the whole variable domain DVKVTQSSRYLVKRTGEKVFLECVQDMDHENMFWYRQDPGLGLRLIYFSYDVKMKEKGDIPEGYSVSREKKERFSLILESASTNQTSMYLCATLSGYEQYFGPGTRLTVT.

CDR3 nucleotides: TGTGCCAGCAGCCTAAACACGAACACTGAAGCTTTCTTT. Amino acids: CASSLNTNTEAFF. The V gene is TRBV7-3, the J gene TRBJ1-1; D is undetermined. V lost 5 bases to trimming and J lost 1 base, with 8 bases between them. This CDR3 comprises 13 residues. From germline, CDR1 is SGHTA and CDR2 FQGTGA.

The CDR3, as DNA: TGTGCCAGCAGCCGCACTAGCGGGAGCAGTTTATTCTCCTACAATGAGCAGTTCTTC. The encoded protein is CASSRTSGSSLFSYNEQFF. This rearrangement joins TRBV2 to TRBJ2-1, with TRBD2 matching over 11 bases. The CDR3 runs to 19 residues. The J segment lost 0 bases and the V segment lost 6 bases, leaving 13 bases of the junction unmatched. Germline V lookup: CDR1 SNHLY, CDR2 FYNNEI.

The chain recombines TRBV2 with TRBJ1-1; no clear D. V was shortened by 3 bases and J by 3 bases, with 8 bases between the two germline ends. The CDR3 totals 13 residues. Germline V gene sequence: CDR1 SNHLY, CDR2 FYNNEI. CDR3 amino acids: CASSDSGHTEAFF. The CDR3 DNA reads TGTGCCAGCAGTGACTCCGGGCACACTGAAGCTTTCTTT.

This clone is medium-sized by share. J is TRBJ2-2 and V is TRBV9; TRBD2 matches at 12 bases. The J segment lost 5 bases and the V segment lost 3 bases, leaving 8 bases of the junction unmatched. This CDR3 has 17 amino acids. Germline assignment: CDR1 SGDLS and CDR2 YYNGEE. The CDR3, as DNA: TGTGCCAGCAGCGATCTAGCGGGAGGGCCACAGACCGGGGAGCTGTTTTTT. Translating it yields CASSDLAGGPQTGELFF.

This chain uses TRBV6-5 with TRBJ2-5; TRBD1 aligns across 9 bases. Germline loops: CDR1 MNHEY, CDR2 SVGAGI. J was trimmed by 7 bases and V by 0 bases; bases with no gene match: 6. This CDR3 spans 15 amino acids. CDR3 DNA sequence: TGTGCCAGCAGTTACTCTTACAGGGGGCACGCGACCCAGTACTTC. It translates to CASSYSYRGHATQYF.

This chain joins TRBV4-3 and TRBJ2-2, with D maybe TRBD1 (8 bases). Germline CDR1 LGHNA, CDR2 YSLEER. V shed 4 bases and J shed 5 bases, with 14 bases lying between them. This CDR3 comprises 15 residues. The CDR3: CASSRDRGGTGELFF. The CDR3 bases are TGCGCCAGCAGCCGTGACAGGGGAGGGACCGGGGAGCTGTTTTTT.

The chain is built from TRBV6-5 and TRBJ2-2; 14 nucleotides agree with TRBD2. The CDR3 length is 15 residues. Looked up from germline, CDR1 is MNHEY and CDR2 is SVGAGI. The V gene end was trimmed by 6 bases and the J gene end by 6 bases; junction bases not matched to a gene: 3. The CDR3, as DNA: TGTGCCAGCAGGCCGGGACTAGCGGGAGCCGGGGAGCTGTTTTTT. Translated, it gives CASRPGLAGAGELFF.

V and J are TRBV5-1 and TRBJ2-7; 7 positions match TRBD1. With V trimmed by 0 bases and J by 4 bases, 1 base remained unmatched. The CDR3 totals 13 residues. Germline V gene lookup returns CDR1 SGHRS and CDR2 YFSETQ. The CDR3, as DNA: TGCGCCAGCAGCTTGGAACAGGGGTACGAGCAGTACTTC. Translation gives CASSLEQGYEQYF.

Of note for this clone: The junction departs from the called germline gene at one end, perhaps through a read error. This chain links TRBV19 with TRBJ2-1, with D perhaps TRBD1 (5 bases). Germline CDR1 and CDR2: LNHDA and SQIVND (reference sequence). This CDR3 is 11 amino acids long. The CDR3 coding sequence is TGTGTCAGTTCAACGAGGACAGAGCAGTTCTTC. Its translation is CVSSTRTEQFF.

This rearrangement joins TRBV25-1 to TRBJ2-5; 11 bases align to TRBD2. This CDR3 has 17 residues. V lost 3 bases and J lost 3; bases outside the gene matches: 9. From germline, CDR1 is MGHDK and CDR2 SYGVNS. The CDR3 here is CASSDPILTSGEETQYF. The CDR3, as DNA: TGTGCCAGCAGTGACCCCATCCTGACTAGCGGGGAAGAGACCCAGTACTTC.

The CDR3 nucleotides read TGTGCCAGCAGCGCCTGGGACAGGGATTCTGTAGCTTTCTTT. This sequence encodes CASSAWDRDSVAFF. The genes are TRBV7-2 and TRBJ1-1; 9 bases line up with TRBD1. Germline V lookup: CDR1 SGHTA, CDR2 FQGNSA. This CDR3 spans 14 amino acids. Trimming removed 5 bases from V and 10 bases from J; junction bases left unmatched: 11.

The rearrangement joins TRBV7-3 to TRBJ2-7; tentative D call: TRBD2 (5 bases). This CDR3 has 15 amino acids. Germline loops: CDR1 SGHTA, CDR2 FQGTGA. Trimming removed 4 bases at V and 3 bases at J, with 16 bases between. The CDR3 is CASSSQVGLRYEQYF. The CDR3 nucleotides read TGTGCCAGCAGCTCCCAGGTTGGACTCCGCTACGAGCAGTACTTC. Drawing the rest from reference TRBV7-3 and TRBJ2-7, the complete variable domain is GAGVSQTPSNKVTEKGKYVELRCDPISGHTALYWYRQSLGQGPEFLIYFQGTGAADDSGLPNDRFFAVRPEGSVSTLKIQRTERGDSAVYLCASSSQVGLRYEQYFGPGTRLTVT.

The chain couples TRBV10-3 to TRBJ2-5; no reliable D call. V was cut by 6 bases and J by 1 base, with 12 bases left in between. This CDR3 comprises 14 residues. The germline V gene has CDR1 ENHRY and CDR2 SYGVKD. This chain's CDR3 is CAIRSWTGQETQYF. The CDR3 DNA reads TGTGCCATCAGGTCCTGGACGGGCCAAGAGACCCAGTACTTC.

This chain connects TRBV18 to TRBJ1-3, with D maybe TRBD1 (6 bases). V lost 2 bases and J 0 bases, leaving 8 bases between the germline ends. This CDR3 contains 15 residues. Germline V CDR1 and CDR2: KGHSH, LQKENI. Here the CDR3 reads CASSPRQASGNTIYF. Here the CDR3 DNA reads TGTGCCAGCTCACCAAGACAGGCCTCTGGAAACACCATATATTTT.

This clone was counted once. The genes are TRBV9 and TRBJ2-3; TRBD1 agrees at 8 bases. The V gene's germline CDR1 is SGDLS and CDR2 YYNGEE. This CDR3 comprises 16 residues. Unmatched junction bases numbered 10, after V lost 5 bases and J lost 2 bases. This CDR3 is CASSSQGAYVTDTQYF. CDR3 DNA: TGTGCCAGCAGTTCCCAGGGGGCGTATGTCACAGATACGCAGTATTTT.

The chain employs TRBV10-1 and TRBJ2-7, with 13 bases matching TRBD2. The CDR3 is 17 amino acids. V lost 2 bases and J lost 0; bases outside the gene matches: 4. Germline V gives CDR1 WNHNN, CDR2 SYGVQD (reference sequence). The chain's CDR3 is CASSEGTSGKVSYEQYF. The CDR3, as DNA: TGCGCCAGCAGTGAGGGGACTAGCGGGAAAGTCTCCTACGAGCAGTACTTC.

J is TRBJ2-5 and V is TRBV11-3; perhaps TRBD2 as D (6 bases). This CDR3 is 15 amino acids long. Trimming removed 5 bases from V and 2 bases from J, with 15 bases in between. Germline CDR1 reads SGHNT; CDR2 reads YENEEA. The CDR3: CASSPGLQAQETQYF. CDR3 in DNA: TGTGCCAGCAGCCCGGGACTCCAGGCTCAAGAGACCCAGTACTTC.

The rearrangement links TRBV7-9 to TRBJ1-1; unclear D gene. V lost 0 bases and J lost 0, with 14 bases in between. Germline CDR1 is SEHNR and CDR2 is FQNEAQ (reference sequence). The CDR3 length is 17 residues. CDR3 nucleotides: TGTGCCAGCAGCTTAGCTGAGAGAAGCTCTTTGAACACTGAAGCTTTCTTT. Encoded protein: CASSLAERSSLNTEAFF.

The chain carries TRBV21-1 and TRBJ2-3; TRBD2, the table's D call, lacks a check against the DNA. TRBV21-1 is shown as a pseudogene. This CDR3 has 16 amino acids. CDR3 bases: TGTGCCAGCAGCACCCCTTTTGCGGAGTGCACAGATACGCAGTATTTT. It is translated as CASSTPFAECTDTQYF.

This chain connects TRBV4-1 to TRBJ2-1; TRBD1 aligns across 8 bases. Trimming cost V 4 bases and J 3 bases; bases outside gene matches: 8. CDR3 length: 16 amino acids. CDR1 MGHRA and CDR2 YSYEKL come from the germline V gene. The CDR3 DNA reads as TGCGCCAGCAGCCTAACTCGGACAGGGAACTACAATGAGCAGTTCTTC. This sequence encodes CASSLTRTGNYNEQFF.